This is a list of T cell receptor beta chains from one sample in a study of T cells in Graves' hyperthyroidism and ophthalmopathy. TCRdb fed the multiplex PCR reads into MiXCR, producing one record per CDR3 protein. Among about 400,000 distinct CDR3 sequences listed, more than 12% were seen once. Material: blood. These receptors were collected from a young woman with Graves' hyperthyroidism. Each CDR3 is given with its conserved first and last residue. D genes are given only for firm matches. Clone size is not always given. Where it is, it says once, few, many or a class for expanded clones.

-	TRBV25-1	-	TRBJ2-3	CASAMRRSMSTNTDTQYF	TGTGCCAGCGCCATGAGGAGGAGTATGTCCACCAACACAGATACGCAGTATTTT
-	TRBV6-1	-	TRBJ1-2	CASSYWVRVGYTF	TGTGCCAGCAGTTATTGGGTGAGGGTTGGCTACACCTTC
-	TRBV18	TRBD1	TRBJ2-7	CASSLSGQGFSYEQYF	TGTGCCAGCTCACTAAGCGGACAGGGATTCTCCTACGAGCAGTACTTC
-	TRBV5-1	TRBD1	TRBJ2-1	CASSLGTGGIVQFF	TGCGCCAGCAGCTTGGGTACAGGGGGTATCGTGCAGTTCTTC
-	TRBV4-1	-	TRBJ2-1	CASSQVTRPNNEQFF	TGCGCCAGCAGCCAAGTCACTAGGCCCAACAATGAGCAGTTCTTC
few	TRBV7-9	-	TRBJ1-2	CASSLSAEGQDGYTF	TGTGCCAGCAGCTTATCAGCGGAGGGTCAGGACGGCTACACCTTC
-	TRBV7-3	TRBD2	TRBJ2-1	CASSLVYIGTRVNEQFF	TGTGCCAGCAGCTTAGTTTACATAGGGACTAGAGTCAATGAGCAGTTCTTC
-	TRBV20-1	TRBD2	TRBJ2-5	CKAAGAGAGPYF	TGCAAGGCCGCCGGTGCGGGAGCGGGTCCGTACTTC
-	TRBV20-1	-	TRBJ2-7	CSARAPQDEQYF	TGCAGTGCTAGAGCCCCACAGGACGAGCAGTACTTC
-	TRBV20-1	TRBD1	TRBJ1-5	CSARDSARGLFRGQPQHF	TGCAGTGCTAGAGATTCAGCCAGGGGGCTATTCCGCGGGCAGCCCCAGCATTTT
many	TRBV7-9	-	TRBJ2-2	CASSFSNTGELFF	TGTGCCAGCAGCTTTAGCAACACCGGGGAGCTGTTTTTT
-	TRBV5-6	TRBD1	TRBJ2-3	CASSPGAGGGADTQYF	TGTGCCAGCAGCCCTGGGGCAGGGGGCGGTGCAGATACGCAGTATTTT
many	TRBV5-1	TRBD2	TRBJ2-1	CASSRGTSTYNEQFF	TGCGCCAGCAGCCGCGGGACTAGCACCTACAATGAGCAGTTCTTC
many	TRBV28	-	TRBJ2-7	CASSSRWESPYEQYF	TGTGCCAGCAGTTCGCGTTGGGAGTCCCCCTACGAGCAGTACTTC
few	TRBV19	-	TRBJ1-1	CASSIERGNTEAFF	TGTGCCAGTAGTATAGAACGGGGGAACACTGAAGCTTTCTTT
many	TRBV6-1	-	TRBJ2-5	CASSYPGPKETQYF	TGTGCCAGCAGTTATCCCGGGCCCAAAGAGACCCAGTACTTC
-	TRBV29-1	TRBD2	TRBJ2-1	CSVAKGLAGGNEQFF	TGCAGCGTCGCAAAGGGACTAGCGGGAGGAAATGAGCAGTTCTTC
few	TRBV15	TRBD2	TRBJ2-1	CATSRELAGVGNEQFF	TGTGCCACCAGCAGAGAACTAGCGGGAGTTGGCAATGAGCAGTTCTTC
many	TRBV12-3/TRBV12-4	-	TRBJ2-7	CASSLMAGSTYYEQYF	TGTGCCAGCAGTTTAATGGCAGGGTCTACCTACTACGAGCAGTACTTC
many	TRBV20-1	TRBD1	TRBJ2-7	CSANGQGSLSYEQYF	TGCAGTGCTAACGGACAGGGGAGCCTCTCCTACGAGCAGTACTTC
many	TRBV28	TRBD1	TRBJ2-7	CASQDRVHEQYF	TGTGCCAGCCAAGACAGGGTCCACGAGCAGTACTTC
-	TRBV7-9	TRBD2	TRBJ2-1	CASSGQLAGGHNEQFF	TGTGCCAGCAGCGGACAACTAGCGGGAGGCCACAACGAGCAGTTCTTC
-	TRBV7-8	-	TRBJ1-1	CASSLAPGAKTEAFF	TGTGCCAGCAGCTTAGCTCCGGGAGCCAAAACTGAAGCTTTCTTT
many	TRBV7-2	TRBD1	TRBJ2-5	CASSPTGVGRETQYF	TGTGCCAGCAGCCCGACAGGGGTAGGAAGAGAGACCCAGTACTTC
few	TRBV20-1	TRBD2	TRBJ2-3	CSASRAPGGTDTQYF	TGCAGTGCTAGTCGGGCACCCGGGGGGACAGATACGCAGTATTTT
-	TRBV5-6	-	TRBJ2-7	CASSNQRSYEQYF	TGTGCCAGCAGCAATCAGAGAAGCTACGAGCAGTACTTC
few	TRBV30	-	TRBJ2-5	CAWIGETQYF	TGTGCCTGGATAGGGGAGACCCAGTACTTC
few	TRBV6-1	-	TRBJ1-3	CASSEYSRVSGNTIYF	TGTGCCAGCAGTGAATACTCTAGGGTCTCTGGAAACACCATATATTTT